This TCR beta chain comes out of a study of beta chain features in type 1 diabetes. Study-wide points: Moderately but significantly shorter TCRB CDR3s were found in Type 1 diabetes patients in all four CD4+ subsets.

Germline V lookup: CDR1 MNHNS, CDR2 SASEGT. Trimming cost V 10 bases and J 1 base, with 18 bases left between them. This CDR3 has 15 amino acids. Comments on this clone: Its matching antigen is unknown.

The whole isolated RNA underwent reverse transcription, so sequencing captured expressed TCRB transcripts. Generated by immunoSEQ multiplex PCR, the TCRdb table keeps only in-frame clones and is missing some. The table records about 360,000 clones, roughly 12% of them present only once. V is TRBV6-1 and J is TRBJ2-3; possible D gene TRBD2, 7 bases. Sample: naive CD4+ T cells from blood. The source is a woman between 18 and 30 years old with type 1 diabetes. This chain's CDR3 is CATSGPGGGTDTQYF. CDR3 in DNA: TGTGCCACCTCAGGGCCGGGGGGCGGCACAGATACGCAGTATTTT.